This passage covers 27 T cell receptor beta chains from one sample sequenced in a study of shared clonotypes between healthy human individuals. Method: immunoSEQ multiplex PCR; TCRdb's copy keeps in-frame clones and lacks some. This sample has about 550,000 clones, with roughly 96% found just once. CD45RO negativity and positive selection for CCR7 defined naive CD8 cells, a population that excluded terminally differentiated effector memory CD45RA+ cells. Input material: naive CD8+ T cells sorted from blood. All receptors derive from a woman in her 30s in good health.

This chain connects TRBV28 to TRBJ1-5; D gene ambiguous. V lost 1 base and J 6 bases, leaving 7 bases between the germline ends. The CDR3 is made up of 13 amino acids. Germline values: CDR1 MDHEN, CDR2 SYDVKM. The CDR3 bases are TGTGCCAGCAGTTTATCCTCGTTTCAGCCCCAGCATTTT. Amino acid sequence: CASSLSSFQPQHF.

V and J are TRBV27 and TRBJ2-1; D ambiguous. Germline V lookup: CDR1 MNHEY, CDR2 SMNVEV (reference sequence). The germline V and J ends were trimmed by 0 bases and 9 bases, with 9 bases remaining between them. The CDR3 totals 13 residues. CDR3 sequence: CASSLSGFSEQFF. The CDR3 DNA is TGTGCCAGCAGTTTATCCGGGTTCAGTGAGCAGTTCTTC.

This clone was picked up one time. V is TRBV4-1 and J is TRBJ2-5, with a possible D match to TRBD2 (6 bases). CDR3 length: 15 amino acids. The germline gives CDR1 MGHRA, CDR2 YSYEKL. Trimming stripped 0 bases from V and 3 bases from J, with 11 bases between. This chain's CDR3 is CASSQEIADKETQYF. CDR3 nucleotide sequence: TGCGCCAGCAGCCAAGAAATAGCGGACAAAGAGACCCAGTACTTC.

V and J are TRBV6-1 and TRBJ2-2; 10 nucleotides match TRBD2. The V segment lost 3 bases and the J segment 4 bases; nucleotides outside the gene matches: 5. The V gene's germline CDR1 is MNHNS and CDR2 SASEGT. This CDR3 has 16 residues. The CDR3 loop reads CASSDRGTSVTGELFF. The CDR3 region has the DNA TGTGCCAGCAGTGATAGGGGGACTAGCGTCACCGGGGAGCTGTTTTTT.

This chain joins TRBV28 and TRBJ2-7; 10 bases agree with TRBD2. Germline V CDR1 and CDR2: MDHEN, SYDVKM. This CDR3 has 15 residues. Trimming removed 1 base from V and 6 bases from J; junction bases left unmatched: 6. The DNA for the CDR3 is TGTGCCAGCAGTTTATCAGCGGGAGGGCCGAGCGAGCAGTACTTC. Protein product: CASSLSAGGPSEQYF.

In regard to this clone: Additional DNA sequences in this sample encode the identical CDR3. The V gene is TRBV28, the J gene TRBJ2-7; no reliable D call. CDR1 is MDHEN and CDR2 is SYDVKM in the germline V gene. V was shortened by 1 base and J by 6 bases, with 4 bases between the two germline ends. This CDR3 spans 11 amino acids. CDR3 region: CASSLFSEQYF. The CDR3 region has the DNA TGTGCCAGCAGTTTATTCTCCGAGCAGTACTTC.

The chain has TRBV10-2 and TRBJ2-5, with TRBD2 identical over 8 bases. The CDR3 contains 15 residues. The J segment lost 5 bases and the V segment lost 2 bases, leaving 7 bases of the junction unmatched. Germline CDR1 WSHSY, CDR2 SAAADI. CDR3 bases: TGCGCCAGCAGTGAGACTAGCCCTAGCGGGGAGACCCAGTACTTC. Its protein product is CASSETSPSGETQYF.

The count of this clone is one. The gene calls are TRBV27 and TRBJ2-1, with 13 bases aligning to TRBD2. This CDR3 has 15 residues. Unmatched junction bases numbered 4, after V lost 2 bases and J lost 9 bases. From germline, CDR1 is MNHEY and CDR2 SMNVEV (reference sequence). The CDR3 nucleotides are TGTGCCAGCAGTTTAATGGGACTAGCGGGAACTGAGCAGTTCTTC. This gives the protein CASSLMGLAGTEQFF.

The chain links TRBV7-8 to TRBJ2-5; 8 bases are a match to TRBD2. The CDR3 runs 15 residues. Per the germline V gene, CDR1 is SGHVS and CDR2 is FQNEAQ. Trimming cost V 0 bases and J 5 bases; bases outside gene matches: 5. The CDR3 DNA sequence: TGTGCCAGCAGCTTAGCCGGCCGGGGGGGGGAGACCCAGTACTTC. Its protein product is CASSLAGRGGETQYF.

V and J are TRBV7-9 and TRBJ1-5, with a tentative D call TRBD1 (5 bases). Per the germline V gene, CDR1 is SEHNR and CDR2 is FQNEAQ (reference sequence). This CDR3 is 13 amino acids long. V was shortened by 6 bases and J by 4 bases, with 10 bases between the two germline ends. CDR3 sequence reads: CASRMGGNQPQHF. The CDR3 DNA reads as TGTGCCAGCAGGATGGGGGGTAATCAGCCCCAGCATTTT.

This chain uses TRBV28 with TRBJ2-7; 9 nucleotides agree with TRBD2. Trimming took 10 bases from V and 1 from J; bases not matched to a gene: 5. The CDR3 is 13 residues long. Germline loops: CDR1 MDHEN, CDR2 SYDVKM. The CDR3 bases are TGTGCCACCAAGGCGGGAGGGTCCTACGAGCAGTACTTC. Amino acid sequence: CATKAGGSYEQYF.

CDR3 DNA sequence: TGTGCCAGCAGCTTGGAGTCGGGACACCAAGAGACCCAGTACTTC. Translated: CASSLESGHQETQYF. This chain joins TRBV5-8 and TRBJ2-5; perhaps D is TRBD1 or TRBD2 (5 bases each). Trimming stripped 0 bases from V and 0 bases from J, with 9 bases between. The CDR3 runs to 15 residues. The V gene's germline CDR1 is SGHTS and CDR2 YDEGEE.

As to this clone: Other DNA sequences in this specimen translate into the identical CDR3. The J gene is TRBJ1-2, the V gene TRBV27; D gene uncertain. The V and J ends lost 2 bases and 0 bases respectively, with 4 bases between them. Germline V gene data show CDR1 as MNHEY and CDR2 as SMNVEV (reference sequence). This CDR3 comprises 13 residues. Here the CDR3 DNA reads TGTGCCAGCAGTTTAGGGTCTAACTATGGCTACACCTTC. Protein: CASSLGSNYGYTF.

The chain links TRBV10-1 to TRBJ2-3; 7 bases match TRBD2. The CDR3 totals 16 residues. Germline V gene sequence: CDR1 WNHNN, CDR2 SYGVQD (reference sequence). Trimming at V came to 4 bases and at J to 3 bases, leaving 10 bases not matched to a gene. The CDR3 DNA is TGCGCCAGCAGTGGCGGGTCCGGGACTATTACAGATACGCAGTATTTT. Translated, it gives CASSGGSGTITDTQYF.

CDR3 nucleotides: TGTGCCAGTAGTACCCGGGGACGGGGCTACGAGCAGTACTTC. This codes for CASSTRGRGYEQYF. The V and J genes are TRBV19 and TRBJ2-7; D possibly matches TRBD1 or TRBD2 (5 bases each). V was pared by 4 bases and J by 3 bases, with 13 bases between. Looked up from germline, CDR1 is LNHDA and CDR2 is SQIVND (reference sequence). The CDR3 spans 14 residues. The variable domain in full, completed from reference TRBV19 and TRBJ2-7, reads DGGITQSPKYLFRKEGQNVTLSCEQNLNHDAMYWYRQDPGQGLRLIYYSQIVNDFQKGDIAEGYSVSREKKESFPLTVTSAQKNPTAFYLCASSTRGRGYEQYFGPGTRLTVT.

The V gene is TRBV28, the J gene TRBJ2-1; a weak D match, TRBD1 (6 bases). Germline CDR1 and CDR2: MDHEN and SYDVKM. V lost 3 bases and J 6 bases, leaving 15 bases between the germline ends. The CDR3 loop spans 15 amino acids. In DNA form, the CDR3 reads TGTGCCAGCAGTTTTATCTGGGGGCGCGGCAATGAGCAGTTCTTC. Translated: CASSFIWGRGNEQFF.

The CDR3 protein is CSVGGTSIYNEQFF. As DNA, the CDR3 is TGCAGCGTTGGCGGGACTAGTATTTACAATGAGCAGTTCTTC. V is TRBV29-1 and J is TRBJ2-1; 8 bases fit TRBD2. There are 14 residues in the CDR3. Germline loops: CDR1 SQVTM, CDR2 ANQGSEA. Trimming at V came to 4 bases and at J to 4 bases, leaving 6 bases not matched to a gene.

The chain carries TRBV28 and TRBJ1-2, with 7 nucleotides matching TRBD1. The germline CDR1 and CDR2 sequences are MDHEN and SYDVKM. Losses at the gene ends were 10 bases for V and 0 bases for J; bases not matched to a gene: 8. The CDR3 spans 14 residues. CDR3 sequence: CATGGQSTNYGYTF. CDR3 DNA sequence: TGTGCCACAGGGGGACAGAGTACTAACTATGGCTACACCTTC.

This clone showed up just once. Here the CDR3 DNA reads TGTGCCAGCAGTTTCATATCGGGACAGGGGATCACAGATACGCAGTATTTT. This translates into CASSFISGQGITDTQYF. The chain has TRBV27 and TRBJ2-3; 10 bases agree with TRBD1. Trimming at V came to 3 bases and at J to 2 bases, leaving 8 bases not matched to a gene. The CDR3 is 17 amino acids. The germline V gene has CDR1 MNHEY and CDR2 SMNVEV (reference sequence).

The chain uses TRBV28 and TRBJ1-2, with a weak D call TRBD1 (5 bases). The CDR3 loop spans 15 amino acids. The V gene's germline CDR1 is MDHEN and CDR2 SYDVKM. V gave up 6 bases and J gave up 2 bases, with 16 bases separating them. As DNA, the CDR3 is TGTGCCAGCAGACCCACAGGTAGAATAAACTATGGCTACACCTTC. Its translation is CASRPTGRINYGYTF.

The chain links TRBV11-2 to TRBJ2-1; D is ambiguous. Germline CDR1 reads SGHAT; CDR2 reads FQNNGV. This CDR3 has 17 residues. V lost 4 bases and J 0 bases, leaving 16 bases between the germline ends. The CDR3 protein is CASSSLGISYSYNEQFF. DNA for the CDR3: TGTGCCAGCAGCTCCCTTGGGATTAGCTACTCCTACAATGAGCAGTTCTTC.

The V call is TRBV5-4, the J call TRBJ2-1; no firm D call. V lost 4 bases, J lost 13 bases, and 18 bases lay in between. The CDR3 has 13 amino acids. Germline CDR1 and CDR2: SGHNT and YYREEE (reference sequence). CDR3 bases: TGTGCCAGCAGCGATCCCAGTGAGGAAATCCAGTTCTTC. Protein sequence: CASSDPSEEIQFF.

This rearrangement joins TRBV5-4 to TRBJ2-7; 7 bases line up with TRBD2. The CDR3 is made up of 15 amino acids. CDR1 and CDR2 from the germline V gene are SGHNT and YYREEE (reference sequence). J gave up 2 bases and V 0 bases, and 5 bases lay outside the gene matches. CDR3 loop: CASSLAGGRTYEQYF. CDR3 bases: TGTGCCAGCAGCTTGGCCGGGGGGAGAACCTACGAGCAGTACTTC.

The chain recombines TRBV5-1 with TRBJ2-7; TRBD2 matches 9 bases. This CDR3 spans 16 amino acids. V shed 1 base, J shed 3 bases, and the junction held 8 bases outside the gene matches. Looked up from germline, CDR1 is SGHRS and CDR2 is YFSETQ. The DNA for the CDR3 is TGCGCCAGCAGCTTGCCTAGCGGGGTAGGCGGCTACGAGCAGTACTTC. It is translated as CASSLPSGVGGYEQYF.

V and J are TRBV13 and TRBJ2-3; 7 bases fit TRBD1. Germline V gives CDR1 PRHDT, CDR2 FYEKMQ (reference sequence). J gave up 0 bases and V 4 bases, and 7 bases lay outside the gene matches. The CDR3 totals 16 residues. The CDR3 coding sequence is TGTGCCAGCAGCTCTAGACAGGGTTTAAGCACAGATACGCAGTATTTT. Its protein product is CASSSRQGLSTDTQYF.

This chain connects TRBV11-2 to TRBJ1-3, with D perhaps matching TRBD1 (6 bases). V was pared by 2 bases and J by 6 bases, with 23 bases between. The CDR3 totals 18 residues. Germline V gene sequence: CDR1 SGHAT, CDR2 FQNNGV. The DNA for the CDR3 is TGTGCCAGCAGCTTACCCCCCTGGAGGGGGACGAGTAAAAACACCATATATTTT. Translated: CASSLPPWRGTSKNTIYF.

The chain combines TRBV7-9 with TRBJ2-1; 8 nucleotides align to TRBD2. Trimming cost V 3 bases and J 5 bases; bases outside gene matches: 9. Germline CDR1 reads SEHNR; CDR2 reads FQNEAQ (reference sequence). The CDR3 length is 16 residues. This chain's CDR3 is CASSLREREGHNEQFF. CDR3 DNA sequence: TGTGCCAGCAGCTTGAGGGAACGGGAGGGGCACAATGAGCAGTTCTTC.